This T cell receptor beta chain derives from a study of T-cell memory formation after mild COVID-19 (TCRdb year 2021). Concerning the study at large: TCR sequence clusters from the two donors were largely donor specific. The cohort was made up of two young adult volunteers, one female and one male, who were previously healthy. In a couple of donors, T-cell clones that expanded and contracted after mild COVID-19 were followed by sequencing TCRalpha and TCRbeta repertoires longitudinally.

The run used an Illumina NovaSeq 6000. Using 5'RACE with constant-segment primers, TCRalpha and TCRbeta cDNA libraries were constructed, with sample barcodes and unique molecular identifiers added in the process. RNA was extracted from every sample with Trizol reagent. Libraries were amplified in two PCR steps, with a second sample barcode and Illumina TruSeq adapters added in the second step. Libraries were sequenced on an Illumina NovaSeq with 2 x 150 bp paired-end reads. From the authors' description of their analysis: With migec v1.2.7, reads were demultiplexed and then collapsed into UMI-guided consensus sequences. Using mixcr v2.1.11, the UMI consensuses were aligned to TRA and TRB V and J templates and assembled into clonotypes. Expanded or contracted clonotypes were those called significant by both edgeR and NoisET, with noise models trained on biological replicates. edgeR calls used a false discovery rate-adjusted p below 0.01 and a log2 fold-change threshold of 1. As an exploratory analysis of dynamics, max-normalized trajectories of the 1000 most abundant clonotypes were examined by PCA with hierarchical clustering. Separately sequenced CD4+ and CD8+ repertoires were used to assign a CD4 or CD8 phenotype to each responding clone. TCRdb took the public reads, trimmed them with fastp at Q25, ran MiXCR for clone calling and kept in-frame beta chains. Each entry merges the rows of one CDR3 protein and shows their most common DNA and genes. TCRdb's processing, not the authors' own work, is the source of the V and J calls. Counted in this sample were about 340,000 distinct CDR3 sequences; around 21% of them appeared once. Jointly, the top ten make up approximately 12% of the sample.

Notes on this clonotype: Its antigen specificity is not known. Base qualities are missing; no much larger clone stands one base away.

What the authors observed across the whole study: Contracting CD4+ clones were located mainly in the CM and EM memory subsets, whereas CD8+ clones were found to be enriched in EMRA. Some responding clones were detected in pre-infection memory, which suggested that pre-existing cross-reactive memory T cells had joined the SARS-CoV-2 response. SARS-CoV-2 specificity was not confirmed for the second-wave clones peaking on day 37. Balanced CD4/CD8 phenotypes were observed for clones contracting from day 15 to 85, whereas a bias towards CD4+ was observed for a second wave of clones expanding from day 15 to 37. Only a couple of mild cases were covered by the study, and larger cohorts that include severe cases with pre-infection samples were considered necessary.

Ficoll-Paque density gradient centrifugation was used to isolate PBMCs. The CDR3 spans 14 residues, from the cysteine through the phenylalanine. Only CDR3 DNA is held: 42 bases, read in frame from base 1. Trimming removed 7 bases from V and 2 bases from J, leaving 16 bases between the germline ends. For CDR1 and CDR2, the germline V gene lists SGHRS and YFSETQ. The sequence derives from an adult woman who had mild COVID-19 (a few samples of this study predate the infection). The sample titles of this study are shuffled in the database, so cell type and time point are left out; the donor was told from shared clones. The chain uses TRBV5-1 and TRBJ2-7, with the D gene not confidently named. Sample: PBMCs or a T cell subset sorted from them (not recorded which). The sequenced DNA: TGCGCCAGCCGGACCGGGCCAAGCGCCTACGAGCAGTACTTC. Its translation is CASRTGPSAYEQYF. With the portions outside the CDR3 filled from the reference TRBV5-1 and TRBJ2-7 genes, the complete variable region becomes KAGVTQTPRYLIKTRGQQVTLSCSPISGHRSVSWYQQTPGQGLQFLFEYFSETQRNKGNFPGRFSGRQFSNSRSEMNVSTLELGDSALYLCASRTGPSAYEQYFGPGTRLTVT.